This T cell receptor (beta chain) was profiled in a study of response to subunit inactivated influenza vaccine. Whole-study results and caveats: Authors suggested few new T cells are recruited by each seasonal influenza vaccination.

Germline-derived CDR1 and CDR2 are SGHKS and YYEKEE (reference sequence). The V gene lost 2 bases and the J gene lost 6 bases, with 12 bases spanning the gap. This CDR3 region has 14 residues. TCRdb fed the RT-PCR reads into MiXCR, producing one record per CDR3 protein. The sample lists 400,000 to 650,000 distinct CDR3 sequences, approximately 7.3% occurring once. Regarding this clonotype: What it recognizes is unknown.

Sequencing was performed on PBMCs from blood, taken 23 to 25 months after vaccination. The TCR originated in a man between 50 and 69 years old who received an inactivated influenza vaccine. The chain recombines TRBV5-5 with TRBJ1-5, with D possibly TRBD1 on 6 matching bases. CDR3 coding DNA: TGTGCCAGCAGCTTATACAGGGTTCGTCAGCCCCAGCATTTT. Translated: CASSLYRVRQPQHF.